This entry lists 23 T cell receptor beta chains sequenced from one sample in a study of T-cell reconstitution after alpha-beta-depleted transplantation in children. The TCRbeta library incorporated unique molecular identifiers. Each CDR3 protein is one row after TCRdb ran MiXCR on the PCR reads. This repertoire shows 400,000 to 450,000 distinct CDR3 sequences, approximately 41% found once; its top ten account for roughly a quarter. This sample comprised PBMCs, obtained before TCRalphabeta/CD19-depleted stem cell transplant. These receptors were obtained from a girl aged 2-9 years with aplastic anemia, due to receive a stem cell transplant.

This clonotype was observed many times. The chain recombines TRBV27 with TRBJ1-2, with 7 bases fitting TRBD1. Germline assignment: CDR1 MNHEY and CDR2 SMNVEV (reference sequence). The CDR3 totals 15 residues. V was pared by 6 bases and J by 0 bases, with 7 bases of the junction left unmatched. The CDR3 region is CASSPLTGANYGYTF. CDR3 DNA sequence: TGTGCCAGCAGCCCTTTAACAGGGGCTAACTATGGCTACACCTTC.

This clonotype was seen at least ten times. The J gene is TRBJ2-2, the V gene TRBV25-1; no clear D gene. The CDR3 consists of 14 residues. The germline V gene has CDR1 MGHDK and CDR2 SYGVNS. V lost 10 bases, J lost 0 bases, and 12 bases lay in between. The CDR3 sequence is CAIPTPPNTGELFF. CDR3 bases: TGTGCCATTCCGACCCCACCGAACACCGGGGAGCTGTTTTTT.

The DNA of the CDR3 is TGTGCCAGCAGTCCCAACCTTCTTGGCCGCTCCTACAATGAGCAGTTCTTC. This encodes CASSPNLLGRSYNEQFF. This chain uses TRBV28 with TRBJ2-1; D uncertain. Trimming left V 5 bases short and J 0 bases short, with 17 bases between. The CDR3 spans 17 residues. Germline V lookup: CDR1 MDHEN, CDR2 SYDVKM.

In this sample, this clonotype turned up many times. This chain uses TRBV20-1 with TRBJ2-2; 9 bases align to TRBD2. V trimming: 0 bases; J trimming: 4 bases; junction bases outside the gene matches: 9. CDR1 is DFQATT and CDR2 is SNEGSKA in the germline V gene (reference sequence). The CDR3 runs 17 residues. This chain's CDR3 is CSARDGAGGPVTGELFF. For the CDR3, the DNA is TGCAGTGCTAGAGATGGTGCGGGAGGGCCGGTCACCGGGGAGCTGTTTTTT.

This clonotype was seen a few times. The CDR3 sequence is CASSQTTGLNTEAFF. CDR3 sequence (DNA): TGTGCCAGCAGCCAAACGACAGGGTTGAACACTGAAGCTTTCTTT. V is TRBV3-1 and J is TRBJ1-1; 7 bases are shared with TRBD1. The CDR3 spans 15 residues. Trimming cost V 2 bases and J 0 bases; bases outside gene matches: 3. Looked up from germline, CDR1 is LGHDT and CDR2 is YNNKEL (reference sequence). Full variable domain (missing parts from reference TRBV3-1 and TRBJ1-1): DTAVSQTPKYLVTQMGNDKSIKCEQNLGHDTMYWYKQDSKKFLKIMFSYNNKELIINETVPNRFSPKSPDKAHLNLHINSLELGDSAVYFCASSQTTGLNTEAFFGQGTRLTVV.

This clonotype was seen at least ten times. The chain recombines TRBV20-1 with TRBJ2-2; D remains unclear. Trimming left V 6 bases short and J 6 bases short, with 11 bases between. CDR3 length: 12 amino acids. Germline loops: CDR1 DFQATT, CDR2 SNEGSKA (reference sequence). CDR3 protein: CSALYGAGELFF. CDR3 DNA: TGCAGTGCCCTCTATGGGGCCGGGGAGCTGTTTTTT.

This clonotype was detected many times. The chain employs TRBV4-1 and TRBJ2-7; maybe TRBD2 (5 bases). The germline V gene encodes CDR1 MGHRA and CDR2 YSYEKL. This CDR3 comprises 15 residues. With 1 base removed from V and 2 bases from J, the gap between germline ends came to 12 bases. The CDR3 sequence is CASSQAWSSAYEQYF. DNA for the CDR3: TGCGCCAGCAGCCAAGCTTGGAGTAGCGCCTACGAGCAGTACTTC.

This clonotype showed up many times. The gene calls are TRBV12-3 or TRBV12-4 and TRBJ1-5; 8 bases are a match to TRBD1. The CDR3 is made up of 14 amino acids. J gave up 2 bases and V 6 bases, and 3 bases lay outside the gene matches. CDR3 sequence (DNA): TGTGCCAGCAGAGCACAGGGGGGCAATCAGCCCCAGCATTTT. Translating gives CASRAQGGNQPQHF.

This clonotype was detected only a few times. The rearrangement uses TRBV15 and TRBJ1-3, with D hard to call. The V end was cut by 0 bases, the J end by 4 bases, with 10 bases between. Germline CDR1 is LNHNV and CDR2 is YYDKDF (reference sequence). The CDR3 length is 15 residues. CDR3 protein: CATSRDLGMGNTIYF. The CDR3 nucleotides read TGTGCCACCAGCAGAGATCTAGGGATGGGAAACACCATATATTTT.

This clonotype was observed a few times. The chain carries TRBV7-3 and TRBJ2-2; D is uncertain. This CDR3 region has 16 residues. Germline V gene data show CDR1 as SGHTA and CDR2 as FQGTGA. Trimming removed 4 bases from V and 2 bases from J, with 14 bases in between. DNA for the CDR3: TGTGCCAGCAGCTCCCTATCCGGGCCAAACACCGGGGAGCTGTTTTTT. Translated: CASSSLSGPNTGELFF.

CDR3 residues: CASSLDPYYGYTF. The CDR3 DNA reads as TGCGCCAGCAGCTTGGACCCGTACTATGGCTACACCTTC. V and J are TRBV5-1 and TRBJ1-2, with no clear D. CDR3 length: 13 residues. Germline assignment: CDR1 SGHRS and CDR2 YFSETQ. V lost 0 bases and J lost 3, with 6 bases in between.

CDR3 sequence: CSADGTSGGYNEQFF. The CDR3 DNA follows: TGCAGTGCTGATGGGACTAGCGGGGGCTACAATGAGCAGTTCTTC. The chain recombines TRBV20-1 with TRBJ2-1; 14 bases align to TRBD2. The CDR3 is 15 amino acids. Germline-derived CDR1 and CDR2 are DFQATT and SNEGSKA (reference sequence). With V trimmed by 5 bases and J by 3 bases, 3 bases remained unmatched.

Note on this clonotype: With a much larger clone just one base away, this may be a read error. This rearrangement joins TRBV7-9 to TRBJ1-1; perhaps TRBD1 as D (5 bases). The CDR3 is 15 residues long. Germline V gene data show CDR1 as SEHNR and CDR2 as FQNEAQ (reference sequence). This chain's CDR3 is CASSLDPGMNAEAFF. DNA of the CDR3: TGTGCCAGCAGCTTAGACCCAGGGATGAACGCTGAAGCTTTCTTT.

The rearrangement uses TRBV5-1 and TRBJ1-1, with 7 positions matching TRBD1. J lost 4 bases, V lost 6 bases, and 6 bases had no gene match. CDR3 length: 13 amino acids. The germline CDR1 and CDR2 sequences are SGHRS and YFSETQ. The DNA for the CDR3 is TGCGCCAGCATCTCCAGGGGGGGCACTGAAGCTTTCTTT. It yields the protein CASISRGGTEAFF.

This chain links TRBV7-8 with TRBJ2-3; 12 positions match TRBD1. V was clipped by 5 bases and J by 4 bases; unmatched bases: 13. CDR3 size: 18 residues. Germline assignment: CDR1 SGHVS and CDR2 FQNEAQ. CDR3 DNA: TGTGCCAGCAGCCTGCTTAGGTGGGGACAGGGGGCGTCAGATACGCAGTATTTT. Translation gives CASSLLRWGQGASDTQYF. Variable domain in full (rest from reference TRBV7-8 and TRBJ2-3): GAGVSQSPRYKVAKRGQDVALRCDPISGHVSLFWYQQALGQGPEFLTYFQNEAQLDKSGLPSDRFFAERPEGSVSTLKIQRTQQEDSAVYLCASSLLRWGQGASDTQYFGPGTRLTVL.

In its sample, this clonotype was seen once. The chain has TRBV7-2 and TRBJ2-7; D gene unclear. V lost 1 base and J 1 base, leaving 8 bases between the germline ends. The CDR3 has 14 amino acids. Germline loops: CDR1 SGHTA, CDR2 FQGNSA. For the CDR3, the DNA is TGTGCCAGCAGCTTAGGTATCTTTTCCTACGAGCAGTACTTC. Translating gives CASSLGIFSYEQYF.

The rearrangement uses TRBV28 and TRBJ1-1; D possibly corresponds to TRBD1 (5 bases). Germline V gene sequence: CDR1 MDHEN, CDR2 SYDVKM. V lost 7 bases to trimming and J lost 10 bases, with 16 bases between them. The CDR3 is 12 residues long. CDR3 DNA sequence: TGTGCCAGCATTAACAGGATAGATGTAGCTTTCTTT. The encoded protein is CASINRIDVAFF.

V is TRBV3-1 and J is TRBJ1-5, with no clear D. CDR3 length: 15 residues. V gave up 0 bases and J gave up 9 bases, with 15 bases separating them. Germline CDR1 and CDR2: LGHDT and YNNKEL (reference sequence). The CDR3 DNA sequence: TGTGCCAGCAGCCAAGATCTAGAGGCCCATCGGCCCCAGCATTTT. It yields the protein CASSQDLEAHRPQHF. Full variable domain (remainder filled in from reference TRBV3-1 and TRBJ1-5): DTAVSQTPKYLVTQMGNDKSIKCEQNLGHDTMYWYKQDSKKFLKIMFSYNNKELIINETVPNRFSPKSPDKAHLNLHINSLELGDSAVYFCASSQDLEAHRPQHFGDGTRLSIL.

This clonotype has just one count. V is TRBV7-3 and J is TRBJ2-3; 11 positions match TRBD2. The CDR3 has 18 amino acids. Trimming removed 6 bases from V and 0 bases from J; junction bases left unmatched: 11. Germline V gives CDR1 SGHTA, CDR2 FQGTGA. The DNA of the CDR3 is TGTGCCAGCAGTCGAATCCCGACTAGCGGGGTTAGCACAGATACGCAGTATTTT. It is translated as CASSRIPTSGVSTDTQYF. The whole variable domain, remainder taken from reference TRBV7-3 and TRBJ2-3, is GAGVSQTPSNKVTEKGKYVELRCDPISGHTALYWYRQSLGQGPEFLIYFQGTGAADDSGLPNDRFFAVRPEGSVSTLKIQRTERGDSAVYLCASSRIPTSGVSTDTQYFGPGTRLTVL.

This clonotype was detected only once. J is TRBJ1-1 and V is TRBV7-2; 7 nucleotides agree with TRBD1. Germline values: CDR1 SGHTA, CDR2 FQGNSA. Trimming took 8 bases from V and 6 from J; bases not matched to a gene: 9. CDR3 length: 13 residues. In DNA, the CDR3 is TGTGCCAGCGCCGAGACAGGGTGGGCTGAAGCTTTCTTT. It codes for CASAETGWAEAFF.

This chain links TRBV2 with TRBJ2-7; 7 nucleotides align to TRBD1. The CDR3 extends over 15 amino acids. The ends lost 6 bases at V and 1 base at J; junction bases unmatched: 9. Germline V lookup: CDR1 SNHLY, CDR2 FYNNEI. The CDR3 region is CASRNRQGTSYEQYF. The CDR3 DNA follows: TGTGCCAGCAGAAACCGACAGGGCACGTCCTACGAGCAGTACTTC.

The chain employs TRBV6-1 and TRBJ2-5; TRBD2 might be the D (6 bases). The V end was cut by 5 bases, the J end by 1 base, with 11 bases between. Germline V gene sequence: CDR1 MNHNS, CDR2 SASEGT. The CDR3 runs 14 residues. This CDR3 is CASSISSGQETQYF. Here the CDR3 DNA reads TGTGCCAGCAGTATCAGTAGCGGCCAAGAGACCCAGTACTTC.

CDR3 DNA: TGCAGTGCTAGTCTGGCGGCCTACAATGAGCAGTTCTTC. Its translation: CSASLAAYNEQFF. This chain links TRBV20-1 with TRBJ2-1; D is ambiguous. The CDR3 is made up of 13 amino acids. Germline-derived CDR1 and CDR2 are DFQATT and SNEGSKA (reference sequence). Deletions cut 3 bases from V and 2 bases from J, with 8 bases between.